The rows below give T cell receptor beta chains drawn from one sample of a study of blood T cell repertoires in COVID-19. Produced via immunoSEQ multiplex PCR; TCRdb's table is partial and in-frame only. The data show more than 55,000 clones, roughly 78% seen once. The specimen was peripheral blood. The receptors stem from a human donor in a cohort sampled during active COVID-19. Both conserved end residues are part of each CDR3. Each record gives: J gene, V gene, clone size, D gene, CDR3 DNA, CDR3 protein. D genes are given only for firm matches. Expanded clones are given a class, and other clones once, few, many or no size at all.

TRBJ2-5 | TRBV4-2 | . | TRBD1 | TGTGCCAGCAGCCTTCACCGGGACAGGAAAGAGACCCAGTACTTC | CASSLHRDRKETQYF
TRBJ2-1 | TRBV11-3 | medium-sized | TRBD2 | TGTGCCAGCAGTCCTACGACTAGCGGGAGTTATGAGCAGTTCTTC | CASSPTTSGSYEQFF
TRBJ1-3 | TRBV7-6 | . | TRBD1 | TGTGCCAGCAGCTTATTGTCACAGGGGGCTGACACCATATATTTT | CASSLLSQGADTIYF
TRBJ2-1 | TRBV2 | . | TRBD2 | TGTGCCAGCAGGACGACCACTAGCGGGAGGGCCTATGAGCAGTTCTTC | CASRTTTSGRAYEQFF
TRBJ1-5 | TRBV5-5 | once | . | TGTGCCAGCAGCGCTAAGGCAGGGCGAAATCAGCCCCAGCATTTT | CASSAKAGRNQPQHF
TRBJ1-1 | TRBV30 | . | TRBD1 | TGTGCCTGGGACAGGGGCCTGAACACTGAAGCTTTCTTT | CAWDRGLNTEAFF
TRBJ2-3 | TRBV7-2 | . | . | TGTGCCAGCAGCTTACAAGGACTATTAACAGATACGCAGTATTTT | CASSLQGLLTDTQYF
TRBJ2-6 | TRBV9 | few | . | TGTGCCAGCAGCGCAGACAGTGGCAACTCTGGGGCCAACGTCCTGACTTTC | CASSADSGNSGANVLTF
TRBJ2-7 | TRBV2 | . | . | TGTGCCAGCAGTGCATTCGACTGGGAGGACGAGCAGTACTTC | CASSAFDWEDEQYF
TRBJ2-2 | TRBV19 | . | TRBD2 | TGTGCCAGTAGTGTCATAGCGGGAGCAGACACCGGGGAGCTGTTTTTT | CASSVIAGADTGELFF
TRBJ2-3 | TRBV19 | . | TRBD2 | TGTGCCAGTAGTAGTGGGCGGGGGAATGATGGGTACACAGATACGCAGTATTTT | CASSSGRGNDGYTDTQYF
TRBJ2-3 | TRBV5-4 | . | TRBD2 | TGTGCCAGCACCCTGACTAGCGGGAGAGCAGATACGCAGTATTTT | CASTLTSGRADTQYF
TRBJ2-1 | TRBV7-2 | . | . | TGTGCCAGCAGCCCAGGACGGGGAGACAACAATGAGCAGTTCTTC | CASSPGRGDNNEQFF
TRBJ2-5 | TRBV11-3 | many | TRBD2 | TGTGCCAGCAGTTTGCCGGGACTAGCGACTTACTTC | CASSLPGLATYF
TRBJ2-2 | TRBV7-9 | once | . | TGTGCCAGCAGCTTAGGGGCCCGAACCGGGGAGCTGTTTTTT | CASSLGARTGELFF
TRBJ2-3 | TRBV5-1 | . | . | TGCGCCCACCGCCCGGGGGAGGACTGCACAGATACGCAGTATTTT | CAHRPGEDCTDTQYF
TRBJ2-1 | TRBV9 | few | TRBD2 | TGTGCCAGCAGCGTCGGTAGCGGGAACAATGAGCAGTTCTTC | CASSVGSGNNEQFF
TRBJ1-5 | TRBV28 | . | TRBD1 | TGTGCCAGCAGTACGTCTACAGGGGTCTTGGGGGTACAGCCCCAGCATTTT | CASSTSTGVLGVQPQHF
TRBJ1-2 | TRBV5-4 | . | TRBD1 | TGTGCCAGCAGCCTACAGGGGAACTATGGCTACACCTTC | CASSLQGNYGYTF
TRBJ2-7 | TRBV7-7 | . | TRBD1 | TGTGCTAGCAGCTCGGGACAGGGGAACTACGAGCAGTACTTC | CASSSGQGNYEQYF
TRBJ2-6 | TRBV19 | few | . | TGTGCCAGTACCTTTGGACGGAGGATCTCTGGGGCCAACGTCCTGACTTTC | CASTFGRRISGANVLTF
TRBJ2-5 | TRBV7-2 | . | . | TGTGCCAGCAGTGCGGCAGAGACCCAGTACTTC | CASSAAETQYF
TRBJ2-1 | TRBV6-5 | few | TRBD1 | TGTGCCAGCAGCTCGGGACAGAATTACAATGAGCAGTTCTTC | CASSSGQNYNEQFF
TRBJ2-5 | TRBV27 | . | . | TGTGCCAGCAGTCCCCATGGGGGCCCGTACCAAGAGACCCAGTACTTC | CASSPHGGPYQETQYF
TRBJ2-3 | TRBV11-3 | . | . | TGTGCCAGCAGCTTAGATAGTAGTACGCAGTATTTT | CASSLDSSTQYF
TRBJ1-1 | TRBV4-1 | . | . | TGCGCCAGCAGCCGGTCCCATAGCCATAACACTGAAGCTTTCTTT | CASSRSHSHNTEAFF
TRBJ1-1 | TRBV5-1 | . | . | TGCGCCAGCAGCCTTAACAGGAACACTGAAGCTTTCTTT | CASSLNRNTEAFF